This T cell receptor (beta chain) is drawn from a study of CD8 T cell repertoires and HIV-1 epitope variants. Background on the study: T cells were stimulated with Twenty-five Gag and Nef peptides separately.

Generated by immunoSEQ multiplex PCR, the TCRdb table keeps only in-frame clones and is missing some. The sample consists of roughly 5,900 clones, 60% to 70% of them appearing once. The germline gives CDR1 LNHDA, CDR2 SQIVND (reference sequence). The CDR3 spans 15 residues. After removal of 8 bases from V and 0 bases from J, the junction contained 0 bases not matched to a gene. The study, taken as a whole, reports: Most of the nine antigen-specific clonotypes appeared cross-reactive to autologous or escape variants.

This clone is large within its sample. Its antigen is as yet unknown. Sequencing was performed on cultured CD8+ T cells derived from PBMCs. The sequence came from a male donor with HIV. This chain links TRBV19 with TRBJ2-6; 11 positions agree with TRBD1. The CDR3 protein is CASGTGGSGANVLTF. CDR3 DNA: TGTGCCAGTGGGACAGGGGGCTCTGGGGCCAACGTCCTGACTTTC. The entire variable domain, with the rest obtained from reference TRBV19 and TRBJ2-6, is as follows: DGGITQSPKYLFRKEGQNVTLSCEQNLNHDAMYWYRQDPGQGLRLIYYSQIVNDFQKGDIAEGYSVSREKKESFPLTVTSAQKNPTAFYLCASGTGGSGANVLTFGAGSRLTVL.